A single sample gave rise to the 18 T cell receptor beta chains below, sequenced in a study of T cell repertoires in cytomegalovirus infection. Antigens for these TCRs are unknown. TCRdb itself ran the reads through MiXCR, one entry per CDR3 protein. The sample yields a few hundred thousand distinct CDR3 sequences, 40% seen once. The material sequenced was cultured PBMCs, taken from culture after CMV antigen stimulation. The source is a human donor in good health (CMV status not recorded). Some clones in this sample may be carry-over from other donors' samples.

This clonotype has a handful of counts. The V call is TRBV7-9, the J call TRBJ1-2, with 8 bases lining up with TRBD1. The CDR3 is 16 residues long. Germline-derived CDR1 and CDR2 are SEHNR and FQNEAQ (reference sequence). V shed 5 bases and J 2 bases; nucleotides not matched to a gene: 10. The DNA for the CDR3 is TGTGCCAGCAGCGCCCCGGGACAGGCGAGAAACTATGGCTACACCTTC. The encoded protein is CASSAPGQARNYGYTF.

This clonotype was recorded a few times. V is TRBV14 and J is TRBJ1-1; D is unresolved. The CDR3 has 15 residues. V shed 4 bases and J shed 1 base, with 13 bases lying between them. The germline CDR1 and CDR2 sequences are SGHDN and FVKESK. The CDR3 spells CASSPLHKPNTEAFF. The CDR3 coding sequence is TGTGCCAGCAGCCCTCTCCACAAACCGAACACTGAAGCTTTCTTT.

This clonotype appeared a few times. The chain uses TRBV2 and TRBJ1-1; 9 bases line up with TRBD1. The CDR3 runs to 14 residues. V dropped 4 bases and J dropped 4; count of bases not matched to a gene: 4. The germline CDR1 and CDR2 sequences are SNHLY and FYNNEI. CDR3 DNA sequence: TGTGCCAGCAGTGTGGGACAGGGAAGCACTGAAGCTTTCTTT. Its translation: CASSVGQGSTEAFF.

The CDR3 coding sequence is TGTGCCACCTCTTGGGGGCCTCAAGCTGAAAAACTGTTTTTT. Its translation is CATSWGPQAEKLFF. This sequence joins TRBV10-3 and TRBJ1-4; a weak D match, TRBD1 (6 bases). CDR3 size: 14 residues. V lost 10 bases to trimming and J lost 7 bases, with 19 bases between them. Per germline, CDR1 ENHRY and CDR2 SYGVKD.

This clonotype was seen a few times. The V and J genes are TRBV28 and TRBJ2-7; no clear D gene. Germline assignment: CDR1 MDHEN and CDR2 SYDVKM. V lost 6 bases and J lost 5, with 8 bases in between. This CDR3 has 11 residues. The CDR3 reads CASSPKHEQYF. CDR3 nucleotide sequence: TGTGCCAGCAGCCCGAAGCACGAGCAGTACTTC.

The genes are TRBV4-1 and TRBJ2-1; 7 positions agree with TRBD2. CDR1 and CDR2 (germline): MGHRA, YSYEKL. Trimming cost V 0 bases and J 4 bases; bases outside gene matches: 9. This CDR3 contains 17 residues. The chain's CDR3 is CASSQDPTSRPYNEQFF. In DNA, the CDR3 is TGCGCCAGCAGCCAAGATCCGACTAGCCGACCTTACAATGAGCAGTTCTTC.

The rearrangement links TRBV2 to TRBJ2-1, with 7 bases that match TRBD1. V lost 6 bases, J lost 0 bases, and 2 bases stayed unmatched. This CDR3 contains 14 residues. The germline gives CDR1 SNHLY, CDR2 FYNNEI. The CDR3 protein is CASRDRSSYNEQFF. CDR3 coding DNA: TGTGCCAGCAGGGACAGGAGCTCCTACAATGAGCAGTTCTTC. Complete variable domain (other parts from reference TRBV2 and TRBJ2-1): EPEVTQTPSHQVTQMGQEVILRCVPISNHLYFYWYRQILGQKVEFLVSFYNNEISEKSEIFDDQFSVERPDGSNFTLKIRSTKLEDSAMYFCASRDRSSYNEQFFGPGTRLTVL.

This chain uses TRBV11-2 with TRBJ2-5; D not resolved. V dropped 5 bases and J dropped 4 bases, with 11 bases sitting between them. Germline CDR1 reads SGHAT; CDR2 reads FQNNGV. The CDR3 is 13 residues long. The chain's CDR3 is CASSPRQRETQYF. The DNA for the CDR3 is TGTGCCAGCAGCCCCCGGCAGCGAGAGACCCAGTACTTC.

In this sample, this clonotype turned up a few times. The gene calls are TRBV7-2 and TRBJ2-7; 12 bases match TRBD2. The CDR3 has 15 amino acids. V dropped 5 bases and J dropped 5; count of bases not matched to a gene: 7. Germline assignment: CDR1 SGHTA and CDR2 FQGNSA. CDR3 amino acids: CASSPQTSGSDEQYF. The DNA of the CDR3 is TGTGCCAGCAGCCCCCAGACTAGCGGGAGCGACGAGCAGTACTTC.

The V call is TRBV6-5, the J call TRBJ1-5; D may be TRBD1 (5 bases). V gave up 2 bases and J gave up 2 bases, with 7 bases separating them. The CDR3 length is 14 residues. CDR1 is MNHEY, CDR2 SVGAGI, per germline. Here the CDR3 DNA reads TGTGCCAGCAGTTACCGGGACGGCAATCAGCCCCAGCATTTT. It codes for CASSYRDGNQPQHF.

V usage is TRBV6-1 and J usage is TRBJ2-7, with TRBD1 as a possible D gene (6 bases). Germline CDR1 and CDR2: MNHNS and SASEGT. V shed 5 bases and J shed 5 bases, with 16 bases lying between them. The CDR3 is 14 amino acids. This CDR3 reads CASSQGTPDDEQYF. CDR3 DNA: TGTGCCAGCAGTCAAGGGACACCGGACGACGAGCAGTACTTC.

This clonotype was seen a few times. This chain links TRBV7-2 with TRBJ1-2; D gene ambiguous. The germline V gene has CDR1 SGHTA and CDR2 FQGNSA. Trimming shortened V by 0 bases and J by 5 bases, and 10 bases separated the two germline ends. The CDR3 has 14 residues. CDR3 loop: CASSLAPHSYGYTF. Here the CDR3 DNA reads TGTGCCAGCAGCTTAGCCCCCCACAGTTATGGCTACACCTTC.

The rearrangement links TRBV20-1 to TRBJ2-3; TRBD2 might be the D (5 bases). CDR3 length: 12 amino acids. Germline V lookup: CDR1 DFQATT, CDR2 SNEGSKA (reference sequence). The V end was cut by 6 bases, the J end by 8 bases, with 15 bases between. DNA of the CDR3: TGCAGTGCCCTCCTATGGGCGGGTACGCAGTATTTT. Its protein is CSALLWAGTQYF.

The gene calls are TRBV10-2 and TRBJ1-6; D is unclear. The CDR3 is made up of 15 amino acids. Germline V gene sequence: CDR1 WSHSY, CDR2 SAAADI. Trimming cost V 8 bases and J 7 bases, with 18 bases left between them. CDR3: CASCKIDLGNSPLHF. The CDR3 bases are TGCGCCAGCTGCAAAATAGACCTCGGGAATTCACCCCTCCACTTT.

This clonotype occurred a few times. V and J are TRBV7-2 and TRBJ1-5, with 10 nucleotides matching TRBD1. The CDR3 has 14 amino acids. Trimming removed 5 bases from V and 6 bases from J; junction bases left unmatched: 4. The V gene's germline CDR1 is SGHTA and CDR2 FQGNSA. The CDR3 loop is CASSPRDRGQPQHF. The CDR3 DNA reads as TGTGCCAGCAGCCCACGGGACAGGGGTCAGCCCCAGCATTTT. Complete variable domain (other parts from reference TRBV7-2 and TRBJ1-5): GAGVSQSPSNKVTEKGKDVELRCDPISGHTALYWYRQSLGQGLEFLIYFQGNSAPDKSGLPSDRFSAERTGGSVSTLTIQRTQQEDSAVYLCASSPRDRGQPQHFGDGTRLSIL.

This clonotype was seen only a few times. The chain is built from TRBV7-2 and TRBJ1-4; D may be TRBD1 (5 bases). The CDR3 length is 14 residues. Trimming removed 0 bases from V and 8 bases from J, with 10 bases in between. CDR1 SGHTA and CDR2 FQGNSA come from the germline V gene. The CDR3 loop is CASSLAREGEKLFF. The CDR3 DNA sequence: TGTGCCAGCAGCTTAGCCAGGGAAGGGGAAAAACTGTTTTTT.

This clonotype appeared a few times. This rearrangement joins TRBV7-2 to TRBJ2-5; D is uncertain. Per the germline V gene, CDR1 is SGHTA and CDR2 is FQGNSA. The CDR3 runs to 13 residues. The V gene lost 6 bases and the J gene lost 2 bases, with 10 bases spanning the gap. CDR3 DNA sequence: TGTGCCAGCAGTTTCCGGCGTCAAGAGACCCAGTACTTC. Protein product: CASSFRRQETQYF.

The chain is built from TRBV20-1 and TRBJ2-7; TRBD1 matches 7 bases. V lost 0 bases, J lost 5 bases, and 10 bases stayed unmatched. This CDR3 comprises 15 residues. Germline loops: CDR1 DFQATT, CDR2 SNEGSKA (reference sequence). The CDR3 nucleotides read TGCAGTGCTAGAGATTTTGTCAGGGGGTACCACGAGCAGTACTTC. Protein product: CSARDFVRGYHEQYF.